This is a list of T cell receptor beta chains from one sample in a study of blood T cell repertoires in COVID-19. Assay used: immunoSEQ multiplex PCR; TCRdb lists only in-frame clones, some missing. The sample carries more than 200,000 clones, 88% recorded once. The sequenced sample was peripheral blood. The receptors derive from a woman aged 25 to 39 with COVID-19, enrolled during active disease. The CDR3 runs from the conserved cysteine through the conserved F or W. Each record gives: D gene, J gene, V gene, CDR3 length, CDR3 protein, CDR3 DNA. D genes are given only for firm matches.

NA,TRBJ2-7,TRBV24-1,11,CATSDSVEQYF,TGTGCCACCAGTGATTCGGTCGAGCAGTACTTC
TRBD1,TRBJ1-5,TRBV19,16,CASSPQQGASNQPQHF,TGTGCCAGTAGTCCTCAACAGGGGGCAAGCAATCAGCCCCAGCATTTT
TRBD1,TRBJ1-2,TRBV6-2/TRBV6-3,14,CASSYRSGGYGYTF,TGTGCCAGCAGTTACCGTTCAGGGGGCTATGGCTACACCTTC
TRBD1,TRBJ1-2,TRBV28,13,CASSRQGSRGYTF,TGTGCCAGCAGTCGACAGGGCTCGCGAGGCTACACCTTC
NA,TRBJ1-1,TRBV7-2,13,CASSYPGNTEAFF,TGTGCCAGCAGCTATCCAGGGAACACTGAAGCTTTCTTT
NA,TRBJ1-2,TRBV6-6,14,CASSKAQDTYGYTF,TGTGCCAGCAGTAAAGCACAGGACACCTATGGCTACACCTTC
NA,TRBJ1-5,TRBV30,14,CAAMAELGNQPQHF,TGTGCCGCTATGGCGGAATTGGGCAATCAGCCCCAGCATTTT
NA,TRBJ2-1,TRBV11-2,13,CASSFMRYNEQFF,TGTGCCAGCAGCTTTATGAGATACAATGAGCAGTTCTTC
NA,TRBJ2-5,TRBV9,16,CASSVGVQGLQETQYF,TGTGCCAGCAGCGTAGGGGTTCAGGGGTTACAAGAGACCCAGTACTTC
TRBD1,TRBJ1-1,TRBV5-1,14,CASSLDRASFEAFF,TGCGCCAGCAGCTTAGACAGGGCCTCTTTTGAAGCTTTCTTT